The 20 T cell receptor beta chains below all came from one sample that was sequenced in a study of identical twins. TCRdb reprocessed the 5' RACE reads via MiXCR and lists one record per CDR3 protein. There are 1,800,000 or so distinct CDR3 sequences in the sample; about 30% occur only once, and around 0.25% lies in the top ten. Sequencing was performed on cord blood. The receptors shown here come from a newborn girl in good health.

The chain employs TRBV2 and TRBJ1-4; TRBD1 might be the D (5 bases). CDR1 is SNHLY, CDR2 FYNNEI, per germline. The CDR3 contains 12 residues. The germline V and J ends were trimmed by 9 bases and 7 bases, with 12 bases remaining between them. The CDR3 region has the DNA TGTGCCAGGGGGGACGGTCCTGAAAAACTGTTTTTT. Translating it yields CARGDGPEKLFF. Drawing the rest from reference TRBV2 and TRBJ1-4, the complete variable domain is EPEVTQTPSHQVTQMGQEVILRCVPISNHLYFYWYRQILGQKVEFLVSFYNNEISEKSEIFDDQFSVERPDGSNFTLKIRSTKLEDSAMYFCARGDGPEKLFFGSGTQLSVL.

This chain links TRBV11-2 with TRBJ2-5; possible D gene TRBD2, 5 bases. This CDR3 is 16 amino acids long. Germline-derived CDR1 and CDR2 are SGHAT and FQNNGV. Trimming removed 5 bases from V and 5 bases from J, with 21 bases in between. The CDR3 here is CASSPTRFGELETQYF. The DNA of the CDR3 is TGTGCCAGCAGCCCTACTCGGTTTGGGGAGTTGGAGACCCAGTACTTC.

The gene calls are TRBV28 and TRBJ2-3; tentative D call: TRBD2 (6 bases). This CDR3 region has 17 residues. CDR1 is MDHEN, CDR2 SYDVKM, per germline. Deletions cut 5 bases from V and 4 bases from J, with 22 bases between. The CDR3 nucleotides are TGTGCCAGCAGTCCTAGGAGGGCCTTTATTATGGCAGATACGCAGTATTTT. Protein: CASSPRRAFIMADTQYF.

This clonotype was seen a handful of times. The chain uses TRBV29-1 and TRBJ1-5; no definite D call. The CDR3 runs to 12 residues. Trimming took off 5 bases at V and 8 bases at J, with 13 bases between the two ends. Germline V CDR1 and CDR2: SQVTM, ANQGSEA. The CDR3 DNA is TGCAGCGTTAAGGACGGTCAGGAGCCCCAGCATTTT. It yields the protein CSVKDGQEPQHF.

This clonotype has more than one count but fewer than ten. V gene TRBV21-1 combines with J gene TRBJ1-2; the table's D call, TRBD1, was not checked against the DNA. TRBV21-1 is reported as a pseudogene. The length of the CDR3 is 15 residues. This chain's CDR3 is CASSRDSRRGYGYTF. As DNA, the CDR3 is TGTGCCAGCAGCAGAGATTCCCGTCGGGGCTATGGCTACACCTTC.

The J gene is TRBJ2-7, the V gene TRBV2; 8 bases agree with TRBD2. The DNA end favors TRBJ2-5, so the J call may be wrong. The CDR3 consists of 12 residues. Looked up from germline, CDR1 is SNHLY and CDR2 is FYNNEI. The CDR3 coding sequence is TGTGCCAGCAGGGGACTAGATGGGACCCAGTACTTC. This gives the protein CASRGLDGTQYF.

The chain recombines TRBV25-1 with TRBJ1-2, with TRBD1 matching 8 bases. Germline CDR1 and CDR2: MGHDK and SYGVNS. This CDR3 region has 14 residues. Trimming cost V 6 bases and J 2 bases; bases outside gene matches: 5. This CDR3 reads CASSAQGANYGYTF. DNA of the CDR3: TGTGCCAGCAGCGCGCAGGGGGCGAACTATGGCTACACCTTC.

The chain is built from TRBV7-2 and TRBJ2-1; 9 nucleotides agree with TRBD2. V was pared by 3 bases and J by 2 bases, with 8 bases of the junction left unmatched. The CDR3 runs to 17 residues. Germline V lookup: CDR1 SGHTA, CDR2 FQGNSA. The CDR3 reads CASSFLSGGRTYNEQFF. The CDR3 bases are TGTGCCAGCAGCTTCTTGAGCGGGGGGCGCACCTACAATGAGCAGTTCTTC.

The chain employs TRBV19 and TRBJ2-3, with 9 positions matching TRBD2. The CDR3 sequence is 17 residues long. From germline, CDR1 is LNHDA and CDR2 SQIVND (reference sequence). J gave up 4 bases and V 3 bases, and 11 bases lay outside the gene matches. The CDR3 here is CASSISWVAGVPDTQYF. The CDR3 DNA follows: TGTGCCAGTAGTATCAGTTGGGTAGCGGGAGTTCCAGATACGCAGTATTTT.

This clonotype was found many times. V usage is TRBV29-1 and J usage is TRBJ1-5, with D perhaps TRBD1 (5 bases). The CDR3 runs to 13 residues. V was shortened by 4 bases and J by 2 bases, with 9 bases between the two germline ends. Germline values: CDR1 SQVTM, CDR2 ANQGSEA. CDR3 DNA sequence: TGCAGCGTTGCGAGGGGCCGCAATCAGCCCCAGCATTTT. Its protein is CSVARGRNQPQHF. The whole variable domain, filled in from reference TRBV29-1 and TRBJ1-5, reads SAVISQKPSRDICQRGTSLTIQCQVDSQVTMMFWYRQQPGQSLTLIATANQGSEATYESGFVIDKFPISRPNLTFSTLTVSNMSPEDSSIYLCSVARGRNQPQHFGDGTRLSIL.

V and J are TRBV20-1 and TRBJ1-2; 7 bases map to TRBD1. The V gene's germline CDR1 is DFQATT and CDR2 SNEGSKA (reference sequence). CDR3 length: 14 residues. The V gene end was trimmed by 2 bases and the J gene end by 4 bases; junction bases not matched to a gene: 7. CDR3 loop: CSARTLDRVYGYTF. The CDR3 bases are TGCAGTGCTAGAACTCTCGACAGGGTCTATGGCTACACCTTC.

This clonotype was observed a few times. The V gene is TRBV20-1, the J gene TRBJ2-7; 7 bases agree with TRBD2. V was clipped by 1 base and J by 4 bases; unmatched bases: 10. Per germline, CDR1 DFQATT and CDR2 SNEGSKA (reference sequence). This CDR3 comprises 15 residues. The CDR3 DNA follows: TGCAGTGCTAGAGTTTTGGGCGGGAGTCTGTACGAGCAGTACTTC. The encoded protein is CSARVLGGSLYEQYF.

The CDR3 is CASSPAWGGNTEAFF. CDR3 nucleotides: TGTGCCAGCTCACCCGCTTGGGGGGGGAACACTGAAGCTTTCTTT. The chain joins TRBV18 to TRBJ1-1; the D gene is possibly TRBD1 (5 bases). The CDR3 is 15 amino acids. Trimming took off 3 bases at V and 1 base at J, with 12 bases between the two ends. Germline V gene data show CDR1 as KGHSH and CDR2 as LQKENI.

The sample holds a few counts of this clonotype. A read error may explain this, as a much larger clone is one base away. The rearrangement uses TRBV5-1 and TRBJ2-1, with 12 bases lining up with TRBD2. Trimming removed 0 bases from V and 4 bases from J; junction bases left unmatched: 2. This CDR3 is built from 16 residues. Germline V gene lookup returns CDR1 SGHRS and CDR2 YFSETQ. CDR3 bases: TGCGCCAGCAGCTTGGGACTAGCGGGAGAGTACAATGAGCAGTTCTTC. It specifies CASSLGLAGEYNEQFF. The full variable domain, rest sourced from reference TRBV5-1 and TRBJ2-1, is KAGVTQTPRYLIKTRGQQVTLSCSPISGHRSVSWYQQTPGQGLQFLFEYFSETQRNKGNFPGRFSGRQFSNSRSEMNVSTLELGDSALYLCASSLGLAGEYNEQFFGPGTRLTVL.

The chain uses TRBV20-1 and TRBJ1-6; D unresolved. Deletions cut 7 bases from V and 6 bases from J, with 13 bases between. Per germline, CDR1 DFQATT and CDR2 SNEGSKA (reference sequence). The length of the CDR3 is 13 residues. CDR3 protein: CSVPGSGNSPLHF. The CDR3 bases are TGCAGTGTTCCGGGAAGCGGTAATTCACCCCTCCACTTT.

This rearrangement joins TRBV27 to TRBJ1-1; 7 bases agree with TRBD1. V gave up 2 bases and J gave up 0 bases; unmatched junction bases: 3. The CDR3 totals 15 residues. Germline V lookup: CDR1 MNHEY, CDR2 SMNVEV (reference sequence). CDR3 DNA sequence: TGTGCCAGCAGTTTAACAGGGGATCTGAACACTGAAGCTTTCTTT. Protein product: CASSLTGDLNTEAFF.

The chain carries TRBV6-5 and TRBJ1-2; D gene uncertain. V was clipped by 9 bases and J by 5 bases, with 13 bases between them. The CDR3 is 12 residues long. CDR1 and CDR2 (germline): MNHEY, SVGAGI. The CDR3 DNA follows: TGTGCCAGAGAGGAACGGACTTATGGCTACACCTTC. Residues: CAREERTYGYTF.

This rearrangement joins TRBV6-5 to TRBJ1-1; 10 positions match TRBD1. After removal of 0 bases from V and 5 bases from J, the junction contained 12 bases not matched to a gene. This CDR3 is 18 amino acids long. Germline values: CDR1 MNHEY, CDR2 SVGAGI. CDR3 nucleotide sequence: TGTGCCAGCAGTTACTCAGGTCGGAAGACAGGGGGCGCGACTGAAGCTTTCTTT. Protein: CASSYSGRKTGGATEAFF.

V is TRBV6-2 or TRBV6-3 and J is TRBJ1-1; maybe TRBD1 (5 bases). Germline V gives CDR1 MNHEY, CDR2 SVGEGT. Trimming shortened V by 6 bases and J by 8 bases, and 16 bases separated the two germline ends. CDR3 length equals 13 residues. CDR3 sequence (DNA): TGTGCCAGCAGCCCGGGACCCCGACGAGAAGCTTTCTTT. As protein: CASSPGPRREAFF.

This clonotype has just a few counts. The V and J genes are TRBV6-1 and TRBJ1-2; 8 positions agree with TRBD1. CDR1 and CDR2 (germline): MNHNS, SASEGT. The CDR3 runs to 15 residues. V lost 4 bases, J lost 3 bases, and 7 bases stayed unmatched. In nucleotides, the CDR3 is TGTGCCAGCAGTGCAAATCAGGGGGCTGACTATGGCTACACCTTC. This sequence encodes CASSANQGADYGYTF.